This T cell receptor (beta chain) was observed in a study of cytomegalovirus exposure and HLA in healthy donors. Every donor was a healthy person donating bone marrow. Whole-study findings and limits: An analysis that came later showed most CMV-associated TCR beta chains appearing HLA-restricted. Analysis performed later found around 15,000 TCR beta sequences associated with HLA alleles at 0.05 false discovery rate.

PCR primers comprised 60 Vbeta and 13 Jbeta primers. Measured with immunoSEQ multiplex PCR; TCRdb has only the in-frame clones, and not every one. This table holds roughly 150,000 clones, roughly 80% found once. This clone was seen a single time. Its target is not known. Germline trimming cut 5 bases from V and 2 bases from J; bases unmatched to any gene: 3. The CDR3 has 13 amino acids. Germline V gene sequence: CDR1 GTSNPN, CDR2 SVGIG (reference sequence). Sequenced input: PBMCs. The chain has TRBV30 and TRBJ2-1; 7 bases line up with TRBD2. This receptor was identified in a girl aged 2 to 9 in good health and CMV-seropositive. The chain's CDR3 is CAWASGAYNEQFF. The DNA for the CDR3 is TGTGCCTGGGCCAGCGGGGCCTACAATGAGCAGTTCTTC.